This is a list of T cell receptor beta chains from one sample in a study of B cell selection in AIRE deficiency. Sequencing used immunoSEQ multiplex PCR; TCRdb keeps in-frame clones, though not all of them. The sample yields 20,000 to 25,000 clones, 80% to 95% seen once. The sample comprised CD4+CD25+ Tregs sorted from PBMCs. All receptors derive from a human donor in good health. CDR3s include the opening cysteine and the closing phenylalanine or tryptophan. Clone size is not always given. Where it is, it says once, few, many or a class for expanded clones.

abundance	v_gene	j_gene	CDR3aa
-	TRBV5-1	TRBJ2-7	CASSSDSYEQYF
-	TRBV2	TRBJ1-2	CASSVMDSLNYGYTF
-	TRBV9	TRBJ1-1	CASSVHLNTEAFF
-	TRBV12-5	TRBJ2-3	CASASRLALSDTQYF
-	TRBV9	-	CASSVASGSLYEQYF
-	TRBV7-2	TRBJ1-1	CASRLRGQNTEAFF
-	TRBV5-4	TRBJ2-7	CASSLGGLAGSYEQYF
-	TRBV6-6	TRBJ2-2	CARRDTNTGELFF
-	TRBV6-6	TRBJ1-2	CASSYSRGGSDYGYTF
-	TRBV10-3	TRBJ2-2	CAISDSSGTGELFF
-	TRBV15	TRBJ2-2	CATRRRGAETTGELFF
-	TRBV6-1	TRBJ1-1	CASSGQGVLTEAFF
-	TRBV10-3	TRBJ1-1	CAIKNSAELTEAFF
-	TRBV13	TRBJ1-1	CASSQGRMNTEAFF
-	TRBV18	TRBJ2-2	CASSPSVGQAITGELFF
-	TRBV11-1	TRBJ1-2	CASSPDRGGGYTF
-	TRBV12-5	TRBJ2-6	CASGLSHAGQSRANVLTF
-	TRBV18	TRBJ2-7	CASSPSTSGRNEQYF
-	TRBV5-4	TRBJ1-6	CASSLAPNNSPLHF
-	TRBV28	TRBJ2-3	CASSQGGSTQYF
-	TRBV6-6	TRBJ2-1	CATLRRDRGPNEQFF
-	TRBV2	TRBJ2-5	CASLLERGETQYF
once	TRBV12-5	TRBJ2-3	CASGSSGSGRPEDTQYF